This note documents a single TCR beta chain sequence. Authors' data handling: Scientists estimated how many nucleated cells there were by amplifying reference gene primers. Clones were sequenced by immunoSEQ multiplex PCR, and TCRdb holds only the in-frame ones, with some missing. V, J and clone size derive from that table, while D and trimming were established from the DNA sequence. The data contain about 370,000 clones, approximately 90% of them seen just once; the ten biggest clones take up approximately 1%. The sample belongs to a study of blood T cell repertoires in COVID-19. V lost 3 bases and J 3 bases, leaving 14 bases between the germline ends. CDR3 length: 15 residues. CDR1 and CDR2 from the germline V gene are LNHDA and SQIVND (reference sequence).

This chain connects TRBV19 to TRBJ1-1; the D is unclear. The specimen was PBMCs or T cells enriched from blood (not recorded which). This TCR derives from a man between 18 and 35 years old who had recovered from COVID-19. The CDR3 DNA follows: TGTGCCAGTAGTATTCCAGGAGGGTTGGACACTGAAGCTTTCTTT. Its translation is CASSIPGGLDTEAFF.